One TCR beta chain is described in this entry. The germline gives CDR1 KGHSH, CDR2 LQKENI. This CDR3 has 16 amino acids. V was pared by 3 bases and J by 5 bases, with 11 bases of the junction left unmatched. This entry belongs to a study of blood T cell repertoires in COVID-19. The assay was immunoSEQ multiplex PCR, and TCRdb's table has in-frame clones only and misses some. The sample yields around 200,000 clones, around 90% seen once. Participant ages covered roughly 18 to 89 years across around 25 US areas. Membership in each cohort depended on participant-reported clinical history. Sequenced sample: PBMCs or T cells enriched from blood (not recorded which). This clonotype was obtained from a man aged 25-45 years who had recovered from COVID-19. The chain has TRBV18 and TRBJ2-7; 9 nucleotides align to TRBD1. CDR3 loop: CASSPLRDREEDEQYF. CDR3 bases: TGTGCCAGCTCACCTTTAAGGGACAGGGAGGAAGACGAGCAGTACTTC.